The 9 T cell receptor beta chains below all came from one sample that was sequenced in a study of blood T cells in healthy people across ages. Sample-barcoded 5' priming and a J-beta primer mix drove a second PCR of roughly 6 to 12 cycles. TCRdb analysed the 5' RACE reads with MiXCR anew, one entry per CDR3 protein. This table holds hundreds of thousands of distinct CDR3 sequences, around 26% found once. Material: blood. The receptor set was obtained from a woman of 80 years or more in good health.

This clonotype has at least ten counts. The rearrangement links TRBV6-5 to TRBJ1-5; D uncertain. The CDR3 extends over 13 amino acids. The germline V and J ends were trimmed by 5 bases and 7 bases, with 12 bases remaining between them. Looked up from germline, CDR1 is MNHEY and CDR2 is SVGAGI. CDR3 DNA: TGTGCCAGCAGTCCCCTCCGGGAGCAGCCCCAGCATTTT. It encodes CASSPLREQPQHF.

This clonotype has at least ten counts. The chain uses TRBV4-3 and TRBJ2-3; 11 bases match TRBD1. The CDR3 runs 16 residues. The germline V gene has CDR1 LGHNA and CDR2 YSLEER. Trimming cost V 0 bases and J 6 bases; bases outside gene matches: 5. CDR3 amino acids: CASSQDTGTGGDTQYF. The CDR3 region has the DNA TGCGCCAGCAGCCAAGATACCGGGACAGGGGGGGATACGCAGTATTTT.

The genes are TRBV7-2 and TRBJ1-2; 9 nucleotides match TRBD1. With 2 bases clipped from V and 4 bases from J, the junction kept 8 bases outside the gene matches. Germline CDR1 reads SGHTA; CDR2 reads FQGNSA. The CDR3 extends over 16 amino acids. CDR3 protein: CASSLRRDRVTYGYTF. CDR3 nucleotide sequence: TGTGCCAGCAGCTTAAGACGGGACAGGGTTACCTATGGCTACACCTTC.

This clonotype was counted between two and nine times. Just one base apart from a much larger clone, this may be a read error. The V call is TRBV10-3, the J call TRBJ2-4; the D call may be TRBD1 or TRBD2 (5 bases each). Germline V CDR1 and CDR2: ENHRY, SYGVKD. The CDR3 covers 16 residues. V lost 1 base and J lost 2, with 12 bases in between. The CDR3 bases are TGTGCCATCAGTGAGTTCAGGGACCTAACCAAAAACATTCAGTACTTC. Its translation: CAISEFRDLTKNIQYF.

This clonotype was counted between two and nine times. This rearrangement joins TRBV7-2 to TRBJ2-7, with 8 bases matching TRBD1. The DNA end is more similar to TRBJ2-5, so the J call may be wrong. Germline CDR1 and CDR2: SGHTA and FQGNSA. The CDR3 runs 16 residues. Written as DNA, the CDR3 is TGTGCCAGCAGCTTTAGGGGGGCAGGGGGCTGGGAGACCCAGTACTTC. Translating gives CASSFRGAGGWETQYF.

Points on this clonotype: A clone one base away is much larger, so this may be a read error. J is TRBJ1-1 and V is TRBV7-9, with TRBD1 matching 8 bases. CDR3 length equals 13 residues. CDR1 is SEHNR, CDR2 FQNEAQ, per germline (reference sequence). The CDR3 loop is CTSSLPQGARAFF. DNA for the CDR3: TGTACCAGCAGCTTACCCCAGGGGGCAAGGGCTTTCTTT.

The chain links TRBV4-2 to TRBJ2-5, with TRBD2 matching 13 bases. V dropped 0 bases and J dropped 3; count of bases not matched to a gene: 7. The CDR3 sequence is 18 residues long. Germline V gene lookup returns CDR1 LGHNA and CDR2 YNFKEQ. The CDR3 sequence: CASSQDRTSGGTKETQYF. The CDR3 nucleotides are TGTGCCAGCAGCCAAGATCGGACTAGCGGGGGAACCAAAGAGACCCAGTACTTC.

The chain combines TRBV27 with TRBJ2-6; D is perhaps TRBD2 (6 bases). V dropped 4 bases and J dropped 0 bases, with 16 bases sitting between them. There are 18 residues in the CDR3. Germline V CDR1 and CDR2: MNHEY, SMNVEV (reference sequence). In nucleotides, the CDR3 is TGTGCCAGCAGTTGGTACGGGACTCCTGACTCTGGGGCCAACGTCCTGACTTTC. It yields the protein CASSWYGTPDSGANVLTF.

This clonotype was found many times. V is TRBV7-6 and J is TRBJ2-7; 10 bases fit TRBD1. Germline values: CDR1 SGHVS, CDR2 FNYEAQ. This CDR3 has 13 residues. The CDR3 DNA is TGTGTTAAACCTCGGGACAGGGGAAACGAGCAGTACTTC. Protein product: CVKPRDRGNEQYF.